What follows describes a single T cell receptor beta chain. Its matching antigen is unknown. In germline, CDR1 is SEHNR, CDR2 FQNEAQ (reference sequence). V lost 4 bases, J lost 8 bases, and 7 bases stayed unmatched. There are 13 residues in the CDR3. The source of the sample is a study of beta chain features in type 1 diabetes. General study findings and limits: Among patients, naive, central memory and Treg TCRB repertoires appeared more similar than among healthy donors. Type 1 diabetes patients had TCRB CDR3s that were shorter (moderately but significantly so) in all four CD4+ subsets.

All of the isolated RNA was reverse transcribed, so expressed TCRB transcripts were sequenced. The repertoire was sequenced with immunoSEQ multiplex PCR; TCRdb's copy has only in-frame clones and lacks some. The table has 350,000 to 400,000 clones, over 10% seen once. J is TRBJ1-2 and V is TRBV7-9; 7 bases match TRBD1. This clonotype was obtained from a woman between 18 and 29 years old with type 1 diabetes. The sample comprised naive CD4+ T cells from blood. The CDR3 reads CASSSEGAYGYTF. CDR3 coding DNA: TGTGCCAGCAGCTCCGAGGGGGCTTACGGCTACACCTTC.